This T cell receptor (beta chain) was documented in a study of blood T cell repertoires in COVID-19. The wider study: Collection of acute and convalescent COVID-19 samples took place in the United States, Italy and Spain.

Participant-given clinical history determined each cohort assignment. Two negative PCRs, clearance, or symptom resolution had been documented for recovered Cohort 3 donors. Germline loops: CDR1 SGHNT, CDR2 YYREEE (reference sequence). This CDR3 is built from 14 residues. Per the authors' pipeline: Reference gene primer amplification gave nucleated cell count estimates. Sequencing was performed with immunoSEQ multiplex PCR; in TCRdb, only in-frame clones are kept and a portion is missing. V and J calls and clone size are copied from that table; D and trimming were computed from the DNA. This table has some 300,000 clones, approximately 91% appearing once.

The clonotype was recovered from a woman between 35 and 50 years old who had recovered from COVID-19. Sequenced material: PBMCs or T cells enriched from blood (not recorded which). The J gene is TRBJ2-5, the V gene TRBV5-4; D is perhaps TRBD1 (5 bases). The CDR3 region is CASAPTGVQETQYF. CDR3 coding DNA: TGTGCTTCCGCTCCAACAGGCGTCCAAGAGACCCAGTACTTC.